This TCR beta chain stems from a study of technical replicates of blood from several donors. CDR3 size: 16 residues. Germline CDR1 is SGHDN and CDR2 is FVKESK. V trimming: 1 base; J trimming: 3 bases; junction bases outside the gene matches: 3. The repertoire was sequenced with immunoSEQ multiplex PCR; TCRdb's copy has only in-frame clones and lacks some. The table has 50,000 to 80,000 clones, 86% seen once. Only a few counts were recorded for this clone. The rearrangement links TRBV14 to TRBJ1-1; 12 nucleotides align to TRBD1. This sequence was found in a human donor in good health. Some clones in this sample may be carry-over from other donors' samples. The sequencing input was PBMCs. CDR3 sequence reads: CASSQVGQGAYTEAFF. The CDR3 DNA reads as TGTGCCAGCAGCCAAGTGGGACAGGGGGCCTACACTGAAGCTTTCTTT.